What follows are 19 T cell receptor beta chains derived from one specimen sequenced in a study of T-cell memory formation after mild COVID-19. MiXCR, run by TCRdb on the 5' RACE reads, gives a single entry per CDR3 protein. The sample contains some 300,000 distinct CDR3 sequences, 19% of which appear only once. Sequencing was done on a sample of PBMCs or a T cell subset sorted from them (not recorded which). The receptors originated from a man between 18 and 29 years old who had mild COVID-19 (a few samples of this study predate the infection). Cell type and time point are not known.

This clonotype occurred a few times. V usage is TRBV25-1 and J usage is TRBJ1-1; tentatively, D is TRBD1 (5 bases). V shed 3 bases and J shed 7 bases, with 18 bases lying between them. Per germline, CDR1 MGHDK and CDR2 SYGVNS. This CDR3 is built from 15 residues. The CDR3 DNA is TGTGCCAGCAGTGATTCCAGGGTCGGGCAAAGTGAAGCTTTCTTT. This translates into CASSDSRVGQSEAFF.

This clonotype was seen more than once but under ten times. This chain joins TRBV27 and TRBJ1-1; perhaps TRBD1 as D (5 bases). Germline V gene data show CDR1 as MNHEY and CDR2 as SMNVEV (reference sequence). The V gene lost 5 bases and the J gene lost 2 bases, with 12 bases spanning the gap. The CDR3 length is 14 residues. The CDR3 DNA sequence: TGTGCCAGCAGTCCTCCGGGACTCAACACTGAAGCTTTCTTT. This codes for CASSPPGLNTEAFF.

This chain's CDR3 is CASRLAVSNTGELFF. CDR3 DNA sequence: TGTGCCAGCAGACTAGCGGTCTCGAACACCGGGGAGCTGTTTTTT. This chain uses TRBV7-9 with TRBJ2-2; 8 nucleotides line up with TRBD2. Germline V CDR1 and CDR2: SEHNR, FQNEAQ (reference sequence). V lost 6 bases, J lost 0 bases, and 3 bases stayed unmatched. The CDR3 extends over 15 amino acids.

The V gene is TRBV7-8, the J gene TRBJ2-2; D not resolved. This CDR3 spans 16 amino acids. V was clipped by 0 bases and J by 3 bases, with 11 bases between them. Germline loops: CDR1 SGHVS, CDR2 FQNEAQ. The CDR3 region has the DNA TGTGCCAGCAGCTTAGCGCTCACCTGGGACACCGGGGAGCTGTTTTTT. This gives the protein CASSLALTWDTGELFF. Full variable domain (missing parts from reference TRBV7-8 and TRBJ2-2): GAGVSQSPRYKVAKRGQDVALRCDPISGHVSLFWYQQALGQGPEFLTYFQNEAQLDKSGLPSDRFFAERPEGSVSTLKIQRTQQEDSAVYLCASSLALTWDTGELFFGEGSRLTVL.

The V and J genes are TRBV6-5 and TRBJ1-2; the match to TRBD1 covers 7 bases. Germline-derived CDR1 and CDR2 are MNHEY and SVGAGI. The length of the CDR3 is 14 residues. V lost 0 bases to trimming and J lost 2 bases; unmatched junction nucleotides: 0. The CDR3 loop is CASSYSTGNYGYTF. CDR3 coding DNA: TGTGCCAGCAGTTACTCGACAGGGAACTATGGCTACACCTTC.

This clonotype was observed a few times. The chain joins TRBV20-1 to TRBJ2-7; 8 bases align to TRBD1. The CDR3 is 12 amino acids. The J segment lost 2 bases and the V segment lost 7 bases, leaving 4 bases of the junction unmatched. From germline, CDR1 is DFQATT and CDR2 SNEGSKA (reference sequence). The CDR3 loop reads CSVRGRTYEQYF. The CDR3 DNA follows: TGCAGTGTCAGGGGGCGAACCTACGAGCAGTACTTC.

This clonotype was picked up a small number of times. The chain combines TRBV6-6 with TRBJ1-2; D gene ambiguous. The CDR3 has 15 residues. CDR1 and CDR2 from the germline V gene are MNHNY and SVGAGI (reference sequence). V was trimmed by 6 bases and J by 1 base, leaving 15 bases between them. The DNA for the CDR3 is TGTGCCAGCAGCACCTATGATCAGGTTAACTATGGCTACACCTTC. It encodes CASSTYDQVNYGYTF.

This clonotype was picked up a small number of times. Written as DNA, the CDR3 is TGTGCCAGCAGCTTAGTCCCCCGGGGTACAGCTGAAGCTTTCTTT. Protein sequence: CASSLVPRGTAEAFF. J is TRBJ1-1 and V is TRBV7-9; D is unclear. The CDR3 has 15 residues. V lost 1 base, J lost 6 bases, and 15 bases lay in between. Germline-derived CDR1 and CDR2 are SEHNR and FQNEAQ (reference sequence).

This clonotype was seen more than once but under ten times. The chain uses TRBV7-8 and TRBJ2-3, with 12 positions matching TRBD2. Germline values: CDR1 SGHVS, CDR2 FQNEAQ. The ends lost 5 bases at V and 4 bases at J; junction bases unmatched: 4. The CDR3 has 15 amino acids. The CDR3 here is CASSVTSGGPDTQYF. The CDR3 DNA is TGTGCCAGCAGCGTTACTAGCGGGGGGCCAGATACGCAGTATTTT.

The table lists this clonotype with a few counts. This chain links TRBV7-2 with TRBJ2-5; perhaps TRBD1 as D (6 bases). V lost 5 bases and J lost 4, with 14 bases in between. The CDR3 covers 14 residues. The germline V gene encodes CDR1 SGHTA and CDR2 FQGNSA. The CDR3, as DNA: TGTGCCAGCAGCGGAGTGTACAGGGCAGAGACCCAGTACTTC. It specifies CASSGVYRAETQYF.

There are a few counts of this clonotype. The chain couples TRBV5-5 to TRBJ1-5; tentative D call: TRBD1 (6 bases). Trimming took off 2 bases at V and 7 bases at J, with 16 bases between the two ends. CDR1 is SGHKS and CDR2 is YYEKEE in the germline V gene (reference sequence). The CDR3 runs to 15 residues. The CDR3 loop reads CASSFWGHPGQPQHF. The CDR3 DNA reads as TGTGCCAGCAGCTTTTGGGGGCACCCGGGGCAGCCCCAGCATTTT.

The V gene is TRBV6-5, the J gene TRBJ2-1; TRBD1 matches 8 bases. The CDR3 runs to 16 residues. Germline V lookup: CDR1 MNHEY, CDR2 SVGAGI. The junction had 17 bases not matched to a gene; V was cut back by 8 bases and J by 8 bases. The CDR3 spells CASRRLDRVVSDEQFF. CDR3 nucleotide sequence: TGTGCCAGCCGGCGGTTGGACAGGGTGGTGAGCGATGAGCAGTTCTTC.

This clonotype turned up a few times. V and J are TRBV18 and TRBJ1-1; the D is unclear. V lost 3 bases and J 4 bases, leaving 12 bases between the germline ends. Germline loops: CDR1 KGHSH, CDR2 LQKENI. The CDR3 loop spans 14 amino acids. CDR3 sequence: CASSPEDWSTEAFF. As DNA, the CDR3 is TGTGCCAGCTCACCTGAAGATTGGAGCACTGAAGCTTTCTTT. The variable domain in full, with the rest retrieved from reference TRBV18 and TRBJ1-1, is NAGVMQNPRHLVRRRGQEARLRCSPMKGHSHVYWYRQLPEEGLKFMVYLQKENIIDESGMPKERFSAEFPKEGPSILRIQQVVRGDSAAYFCASSPEDWSTEAFFGQGTRLTVV.

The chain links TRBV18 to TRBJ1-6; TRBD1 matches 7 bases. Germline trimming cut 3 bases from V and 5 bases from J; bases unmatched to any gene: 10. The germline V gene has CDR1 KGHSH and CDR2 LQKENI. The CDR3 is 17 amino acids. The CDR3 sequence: CASSPYVYRGDNSPLHF. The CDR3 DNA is TGTGCCAGCTCACCGTATGTATACAGGGGCGATAATTCACCCCTCCACTTT.

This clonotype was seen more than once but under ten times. CDR3 DNA sequence: TGTGCCAGCAGTACCGCCGGGACTAGCAGCCGCGAGCAGTACTTC. This gives the protein CASSTAGTSSREQYF. The chain recombines TRBV12-3 or TRBV12-4 with TRBJ2-7, with 9 bases lining up with TRBD2. This CDR3 spans 15 amino acids. V lost 5 bases, J lost 6 bases, and 11 bases stayed unmatched.

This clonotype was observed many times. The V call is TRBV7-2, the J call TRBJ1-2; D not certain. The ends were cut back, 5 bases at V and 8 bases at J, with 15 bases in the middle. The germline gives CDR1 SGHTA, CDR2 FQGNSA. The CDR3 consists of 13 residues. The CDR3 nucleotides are TGTGCCAGCAGCCCCCGAGGGCAGCTCGGCTACACCTTC. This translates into CASSPRGQLGYTF.

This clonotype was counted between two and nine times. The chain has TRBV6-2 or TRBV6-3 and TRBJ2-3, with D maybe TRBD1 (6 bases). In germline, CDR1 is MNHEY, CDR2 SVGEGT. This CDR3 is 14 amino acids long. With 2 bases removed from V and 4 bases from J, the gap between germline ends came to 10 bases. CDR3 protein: CASSYRAGADTQYF. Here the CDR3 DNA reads TGTGCCAGCAGTTACCGGGCAGGGGCAGATACGCAGTATTTT.

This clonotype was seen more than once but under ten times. The CDR3 protein is CASSQDGYHTEAFF. For the CDR3, the DNA is TGTGCCAGCAGCCAAGACGGATATCACACTGAAGCTTTCTTT. The chain employs TRBV3-1 and TRBJ1-1, with no clear D. Germline V CDR1 and CDR2: LGHDT, YNNKEL (reference sequence). CDR3 length equals 14 residues. With 0 bases removed from V and 3 bases from J, the gap between germline ends came to 8 bases.

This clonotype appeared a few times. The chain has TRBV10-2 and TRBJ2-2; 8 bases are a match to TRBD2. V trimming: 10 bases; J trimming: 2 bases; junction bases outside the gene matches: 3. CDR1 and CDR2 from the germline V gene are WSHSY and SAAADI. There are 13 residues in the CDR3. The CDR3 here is CAILAVNTGELFF. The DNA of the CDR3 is TGCGCCATACTAGCGGTTAACACCGGGGAGCTGTTTTTT.